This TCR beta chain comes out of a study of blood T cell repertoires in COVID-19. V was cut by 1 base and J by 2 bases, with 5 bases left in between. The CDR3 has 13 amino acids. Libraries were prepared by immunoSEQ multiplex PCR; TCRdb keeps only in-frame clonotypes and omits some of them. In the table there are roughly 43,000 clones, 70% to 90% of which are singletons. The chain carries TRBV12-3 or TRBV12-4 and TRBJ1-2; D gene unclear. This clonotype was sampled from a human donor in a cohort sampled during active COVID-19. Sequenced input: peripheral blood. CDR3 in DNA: TGTGCCAGCAGTTTAGGAGGGAACTATGGCTACACCTTC. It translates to CASSLGGNYGYTF.